These T cell receptor beta chains were read from a single sample in a study of blood T cell repertoires in COVID-19. Clones were sequenced by immunoSEQ multiplex PCR, and TCRdb holds only the in-frame ones, with some missing. Here the sample spans around 160,000 clones, roughly 79% being singletons. The specimen was peripheral blood. These receptors were obtained from a human donor with acute or convalescent COVID-19. The donor label of this sample is uncertain. Each CDR3 is given with its conserved first and last residue. Fields, in order: clone size, D gene, J gene, V gene, CDR3 protein, CDR3 DNA. D genes are given only for firm matches. The listing skips clone size in some rows; elsewhere it reads once, few, many or a size class.

-,-,TRBJ1-4,TRBV5-1,CASSQQGINEKLFF,TGCGCCAGCAGCCAGCAGGGCATTAATGAAAAACTGTTTTTT
-,-,TRBJ2-3,TRBV9,CASRGLVADTQYF,TGTGCCAGCAGGGGCCTGGTCGCAGATACGCAGTATTTT
-,-,TRBJ1-1,TRBV6-5,CASSWRRGNTEAFF,TGTGCCAGCAGTTGGCGAAGGGGGAACACTGAAGCTTTCTTT
-,-,TRBJ2-1,TRBV7-9,CASSLVPNEQFF,TGTGCCAGCAGCTTAGTTCCAAATGAGCAGTTCTTC
-,TRBD1,TRBJ1-4,TRBV12-3/TRBV12-4,CASSLGQGLFF,TGTGCCAGCAGTCTCGGACAGGGGCTGTTTTTT
-,-,TRBJ1-2,TRBV5-1,CASSSSAGGAEYGYTF,TGCGCCAGCAGCTCCTCGGCTGGGGGCGCGGAATATGGCTACACCTTC
once,-,TRBJ1-5,TRBV7-2,CASSLARGSNQPQHF,TGTGCCAGCAGCTTAGCGCGGGGGAGCAATCAGCCCCAGCATTTT
-,TRBD1,TRBJ2-7,TRBV30,CAWSKGGRTHEQYF,TGTGCCTGGAGTAAAGGGGGCAGAACCCACGAGCAGTACTTC
few,-,TRBJ2-3,TRBV28,CASLGGLSTDTQYF,TGTGCCTCCTTAGGGGGACTAAGCACAGATACGCAGTATTTT
-,TRBD1,TRBJ2-7,TRBV3-1/TRBV3-2,CASSPGTGPYEQYF,TGTGCCAGCAGCCCCGGGACAGGACCTTACGAGCAGTACTTC
-,TRBD1,TRBJ2-1,TRBV3-1/TRBV3-2,CASSPPGQGARNEQFF,TGTGCCAGCAGCCCCCCGGGACAGGGGGCTAGGAATGAGCAGTTCTTC
few,-,TRBJ1-2,TRBV1,CTSSQDRTEGGRGYTF,TGCACCAGCAGCCAAGATCGGACGGAGGGAGGTCGTGGCTACACCTTC
-,-,TRBJ1-5,TRBV7-9,CASSSSGSQPQHF,TGTGCCAGCAGCTCCTCAGGCAGTCAGCCCCAGCATTTT
-,-,TRBJ1-2,TRBV19,CASSMFGQRDYGYTF,TGTGCCAGTAGTATGTTCGGCCAGCGGGACTATGGCTACACCTTC
few,TRBD1,TRBJ1-1,TRBV19,CASSLGQGARRNTEAFF,TGTGCCAGTAGTCTCGGACAGGGGGCAAGACGGAACACTGAAGCTTTCTTT
-,-,TRBJ2-2,TRBV9,CASSAVPETNTGELFF,TGTGCCAGCAGCGCAGTACCTGAGACTAACACCGGGGAGCTGTTTTTT
-,-,TRBJ2-3,TRBV3-1/TRBV3-2,CASSQVNEGTQYF,TGTGCCAGCAGCCAAGTAAACGAGGGTACGCAGTATTTT
-,TRBD1,TRBJ1-2,TRBV9,CASSAGQGNYGYTF,TGTGCCAGCAGCGCCGGACAGGGGAACTATGGCTACACCTTC
-,-,TRBJ1-2,TRBV27,CASSMDRWSYTF,TGTGCCAGCAGCATGGACAGATGGAGCTACACCTTC
-,TRBD2,TRBJ2-7,TRBV7-2,CASSLASGSYEQYF,TGTGCCAGCAGCTTGGCTAGCGGTTCCTACGAGCAGTACTTC
-,-,TRBJ2-3,TRBV13,CASSLSRAVRRDTQYF,TGTGCCAGCAGCTTAAGTAGGGCGGTGAGGAGGGATACGCAGTATTTT
-,TRBD2,TRBJ2-2,TRBV4-1,CASSPPLGEGSTGELFF,TGCGCCAGCAGCCCCCCTCTTGGGGAGGGGAGCACCGGGGAGCTGTTTTTT
-,-,TRBJ1-4,TRBV4-2,CASRLGGKLFF,TGTGCCAGCAGGCTGGGAGGGAAACTGTTTTTT
-,TRBD1,TRBJ2-3,TRBV4-1,CASSQGEAGQGRPGKSGTQYF,TGCGCCAGCAGCCAAGGGGAGGCCGGACAGGGGAGGCCAGGTAAATCGGGTACGCAGTATTTT
-,TRBD2,TRBJ2-7,TRBV9,CASSVDPSGAYEQYF,TGTGCCAGCAGCGTCGATCCTAGCGGGGCCTACGAGCAGTACTTC
-,TRBD1,TRBJ1-1,TRBV18,CASSLVRTGGTEAFF,TGTGCCAGCTCCCTCGTCCGGACAGGTGGGACTGAAGCTTTCTTT
once,-,TRBJ1-6,TRBV7-6,CASSLGGPGTPLHF,TGTGCCAGCAGCTTAGGGGGCCCAGGGACACCCCTCCACTTT
-,-,TRBJ1-6,TRBV7-8,CASSHLRWGVSPLHF,TGTGCCAGCAGCCACCTCCGATGGGGAGTTTCACCCCTCCACTTT
-,-,TRBJ1-3,TRBV6-5,CASIPPLGNTIYF,TGTGCCAGCATCCCTCCCCTGGGAAACACCATATATTTT
-,-,TRBJ1-6,TRBV12-3/TRBV12-4,CASSPGWSSPLHF,TGTGCCAGCAGTCCAGGGTGGAGCTCACCCCTCCACTTT
-,-,TRBJ2-5,TRBV7-9,CASSLARGRGRGETQYF,TGTGCCAGCAGCTTAGCGCGGGGGCGGGGCAGGGGAGAGACCCAGTACTTC
-,TRBD1,TRBJ2-3,TRBV15,CATSVRTGGGVDTQYF,TGTGCCACCAGCGTAAGGACAGGGGGCGGGGTAGATACGCAGTATTTT
-,TRBD1,TRBJ2-1,TRBV9,CASSNSGQGNEQFF,TGTGCCAGCAGCAATTCAGGACAGGGGAATGAGCAGTTCTTC
-,-,TRBJ2-5,TRBV4-1,CASSQDQGRETQYF,TGCGCCAGCAGCCAAGACCAGGGGAGAGAGACCCAGTACTTC
few,-,TRBJ2-1,TRBV7-9,CASSFGEYNEQFF,TGTGCCAGCAGCTTCGGAGAGTACAATGAGCAGTTCTTC
-,TRBD1,TRBJ1-6,TRBV27,CASTLLTGGIYSPLHF,TGTGCCAGCACCCTCCTGACAGGGGGAATTTATTCACCCCTCCACTTT
-,-,TRBJ1-2,TRBV9,CASSVDPLSGDGYTF,TGTGCCAGCAGCGTAGACCCCCTTTCGGGAGATGGCTACACCTTC
once,-,TRBJ1-6,TRBV30,CAWSVRRTPLHF,TGTGCCTGGAGTGTACGGCGGACACCCCTCCACTTT
few,TRBD1,TRBJ2-5,TRBV11-2,CASSLGGQVIQETQYF,TGTGCCAGCAGCTTAGGAGGACAGGTTATTCAAGAGACCCAGTACTTC
-,TRBD2,TRBJ2-3,TRBV4-1,CASSQTGTSGADTQYF,TGCGCCAGCAGCCAAACTGGGACTAGCGGGGCAGATACGCAGTATTTT
-,TRBD2,TRBJ2-1,TRBV4-2,CASSQDAGGGNEQFF,TGTGCCAGCAGCCAAGATGCGGGGGGGGGCAATGAGCAGTTCTTC
-,-,TRBJ1-1,TRBV4-1,CASSRGEVGNTEAFF,TGCGCCAGCAGCCGGGGGGAGGTGGGAAATACTGAAGCTTTCTTT
-,-,TRBJ1-2,TRBV2,CASSERARTCF,TGTGCCAGCAGTGAACGGGCCAGGACTTGTTTC
few,TRBD1,TRBJ2-3,TRBV10-3,CAISEGTGGPFGTDTQYF,TGTGCCATCAGTGAAGGGACAGGGGGTCCCTTTGGCACAGATACGCAGTATTTT
-,-,TRBJ1-1,TRBV7-9,CASSRDTRNTEAFF,TGTGCCAGCAGCCGGGACACACGGAACACTGAAGCTTTCTTT
-,-,TRBJ2-7,TRBV7-8,CASSSYLGHFAYEQYF,TGTGCCAGCAGCTCGTACCTGGGACACTTCGCCTACGAGCAGTACTTC
-,-,TRBJ2-7,TRBV18,CASSSQPTQEQYF,TGTGCCAGCTCTTCCCAACCGACACAAGAGCAGTACTTC
-,-,TRBJ1-4,TRBV3-1/TRBV3-2,CASSQATSGPEGEKLFF,TGTGCCAGCAGCCAAGCAACCTCCGGCCCCGAGGGCGAAAAACTGTTTTTT
-,TRBD2,TRBJ2-3,TRBV5-1,CASRFGLDTDTQYF,TGCGCCAGCAGATTCGGACTAGACACAGATACGCAGTATTTT
-,TRBD1,TRBJ1-4,TRBV6-5,CASSYSPGGTNEKLFF,TGTGCCAGCAGTTACTCCCCAGGGGGTACTAATGAAAAACTGTTTTTT